The rows below give T cell receptor beta chains drawn from one sample of a study of cytomegalovirus exposure and HLA in healthy donors. Here immunoSEQ multiplex PCR was the method, and the copy in TCRdb shows in-frame clones only, minus some. The top ten hold approximately 1% of the sample, which has approximately 140,000 clones, over 80% seen once. Source material: PBMCs. The receptors were gathered from a boy aged 5-17 years in good health and CMV-seronegative. Both conserved end residues are part of each CDR3. The order of the fields is D gene, J gene, V gene, CDR3 length, clone size, CDR3 DNA, CDR3 protein. D genes are given only for firm matches. Clone size is given for some rows only: seen once, a few or many times, or a class if the clone is expanded.

-	TRBJ1-4	TRBV19	13	-	TGTGCCAGTAGGACAGCAACTAATGAAAAACTGTTTTTT	CASRTATNEKLFF
-	TRBJ2-5	TRBV19	14	-	TGTGCCAGTAGTATACCTCAGGTGCCAGAGACCCAGTACTTC	CASSIPQVPETQYF
-	TRBJ1-1	TRBV30	11	few	TGTGCCTGGGGCGGTCCGGTGGAAGCTTTCTTT	CAWGGPVEAFF
-	TRBJ1-1	TRBV7-9	12	-	TGTGCCAGCAGCTTTTTAGGGGGTGAAGCTTTCTTT	CASSFLGGEAFF
-	TRBJ2-5	TRBV4-1	14	-	TGCGCCAGCAGCCAAGGAGCAGGGCGGGAGACCCAGTACTTC	CASSQGAGRETQYF
TRBD2	TRBJ2-3	TRBV5-4	18	-	TGTGCCAGCAGCTTGGAGGGCGGGAGATCGATAGGGGCAGATACGCAGTATTTT	CASSLEGGRSIGADTQYF
-	TRBJ1-2	TRBV2	12	-	TGTGCCAGCAGTACTACAGGGCCTGGCTACACCTTC	CASSTTGPGYTF
TRBD2	TRBJ2-5	TRBV4-2	16	-	TGTGCCAGCAGCCAAGGGGTTACAGCGGGAGTGGAGACCCAGTACTTC	CASSQGVTAGVETQYF
TRBD2	TRBJ2-2	TRBV5-1	18	once	TGCGCCAGCAGCCAGGGACTAGCGGGAGCCGGGGGCACCGGGGAGCTGTTTTTT	CASSQGLAGAGGTGELFF
TRBD2	TRBJ2-5	TRBV7-6	15	-	TGTGCCAGCAGCTTGTCGGGAGGGGGGCAAGAGACCCAGTACTTC	CASSLSGGGQETQYF
TRBD1	TRBJ2-1	TRBV6-6	14	-	TGCGCCAGCAGTTACTTAAGACAGGGCAAGTCGGAGTTCTTC	CASSYLRQGKSEFF
-	TRBJ1-1	TRBV11-3	15	-	TGTGCCAGCAGCCCGAGAACGGGGGGGACCACTGAAGCTTTCTTT	CASSPRTGGTTEAFF
TRBD1	TRBJ1-6	TRBV6-1	19	-	TGTGCCAGCAGTGAAAGGGGGATCCGACAGGGAAATTATAATTCACCCCTCCACTTT	CASSERGIRQGNYNSPLHF
-	TRBJ1-1	TRBV4-2	13	few	TGTGCCAGCAGCCACCTTTTTTACACTGAAGCTTTCTTT	CASSHLFYTEAFF
-	TRBJ2-4	TRBV4-1	13	-	TGCGCCAGCAGCCACCTAGTAGAAAACATTCAGTACTTC	CASSHLVENIQYF
TRBD2	TRBJ2-3	TRBV15	21	once	TGTGCCACCAGCAGAGAGCCGGGACTAGCGGGATGGCCGAATCGCACAGATACGCAGTATTTT	CATSREPGLAGWPNRTDTQYF
TRBD1	TRBJ2-7	TRBV7-9	19	-	TGTGCCAGCAGCTTGGTCGCCACCGAGTACCGGGACAGGGCCTACGAGCAGTACTTC	CASSLVATEYRDRAYEQYF
-	TRBJ1-1	TRBV19	13	-	TGTGCCAGTAGCGATCGGACTCGCTCTAAAGCTTTCTTT	CASSDRTRSKAFF
TRBD1	TRBJ1-2	TRBV7-8	15	few	TGTGCCAGCAGCGGTGGACAGGGCTCGAACTATGGCTACACCTTC	CASSGGQGSNYGYTF
TRBD1	TRBJ2-7	TRBV5-1	15	-	TGCGCCAGCAGCTTGGGAGGGACAGGGGCCTACGAGCAGTACTTC	CASSLGGTGAYEQYF
TRBD2	TRBJ2-3	TRBV5-4	13	once	TGTGCCAGCGGGGAGGGAATCACAGATACGCAGTATTTT	CASGEGITDTQYF
TRBD1	TRBJ1-5	TRBV5-1	15	-	TGCGCCAGCAGTTCGGGACAGGCTGACAATCAGCCCCAGCATTTT	CASSSGQADNQPQHF
TRBD2	TRBJ2-1	TRBV7-6	12	once	TGTGCCAGCAGCCCCGGACTAGCGGAGCAGTTCTTC	CASSPGLAEQFF
-	TRBJ1-5	TRBV2	15	-	TGTGCCAGCAGCCCCCGAGGTCTTAGCAATCAGCCCCAGCATTTT	CASSPRGLSNQPQHF
-	TRBJ1-2	TRBV27	13	-	TGTGCCAGCAGTTTACAGGGTTCGAGGGGCTACACCTTC	CASSLQGSRGYTF
-	TRBJ2-3	TRBV5-8	11	once	TGTGCCAGCAGCCGACTAGATGAGCAGTATTTT	CASSRLDEQYF
TRBD1	TRBJ2-3	TRBV19	15	-	TGTGCCAGTAGTATTAGGGACAGGGGGACAGATACGCAGTATTTT	CASSIRDRGTDTQYF
-	TRBJ1-2	TRBV4-2	13	-	TGTGCCAGCAGCCGAGGCCCCGGGAGCGGCTACACCTTC	CASSRGPGSGYTF
-	TRBJ1-1	TRBV5-8	14	-	TGTGCCAGCAGCTTGCAGGGGTTTAGCACTGAAGCTTTCTTT	CASSLQGFSTEAFF
-	TRBJ2-7	TRBV27	14	-	TGTGCCAGTTCCCCTCCGGGTGAGCCCGACGAGCAGTACTTC	CASSPPGEPDEQYF
-	TRBJ2-5	TRBV7-2	15	few	TGTGCCAGCAGCTTAGGCCGTAAGCTACAAGAGACCCAGTACTTC	CASSLGRKLQETQYF
-	TRBJ1-3	TRBV7-2	18	-	TGTGCCAGCAGCCTAACTGCGGGCACGGAAAGCTCTGGAAACACCATATATTTT	CASSLTAGTESSGNTIYF
TRBD2	TRBJ2-4	TRBV30	17	-	TGTGCCTGGAGTGTAAGTTGGGAGGGAGAGGCCAAAAACATTCAGTACTTC	CAWSVSWEGEAKNIQYF
-	TRBJ2-1	TRBV6-1	15	-	TGTGCCAGCATATCGGAGGCTGTCCTTAACCGTGAGCAGTTCTTC	CASISEAVLNREQFF
-	TRBJ1-2	TRBV19	13	-	TGTGCCAGTAGTATAGAACGGTCGTATGGCTACACCTTC	CASSIERSYGYTF
-	TRBJ2-2	TRBV15	14	-	TGTGCCACCAGCAGACGTCTTAGTGCCGGGGAGCTGTTTTTT	CATSRRLSAGELFF
-	TRBJ1-2	TRBV7-2	13	-	TGTGCCAGCCGGGGGGGGAGGGCCTATGGCTACACCTTC	CASRGGRAYGYTF
TRBD2	TRBJ2-1	TRBV5-1	18	-	TGCGCCAGCAGCTTGGTGACTAGCGGGGACCGTCCGAACAATGAGCAGTTCTTC	CASSLVTSGDRPNNEQFF
-	TRBJ2-7	TRBV5-1	14	-	TGCGCCAGCAGCTTGCGCGTTAATTCCTACGAGCAGTACTTC	CASSLRVNSYEQYF
-	TRBJ2-1	TRBV18	11	-	TGTGCCAGCACGTCGGGGAATGAGCAGTTCTTC	CASTSGNEQFF
TRBD1	TRBJ2-1	TRBV5-1	17	-	TGCGCCAGCAGCTTGGCCGGGGACAGGGGACCCTACAATGAGCAGTTCTTC	CASSLAGDRGPYNEQFF
-	TRBJ2-7	TRBV9	14	-	TGTGCCAGCAGCGCTGATAGATACGGCTACGAGCAGTACTTC	CASSADRYGYEQYF
TRBD1	TRBJ2-3	TRBV6-1	12	-	TGTGCCAGCAGGGGACAGGCTCGACCGCAGTATTTT	CASRGQARPQYF
TRBD1	TRBJ2-4	TRBV15	15	-	TGTGCCACCAGCAGGACCATTACAGGGGAAAACATTCAGTACTTC	CATSRTITGENIQYF
TRBD2	TRBJ2-7	TRBV18	14	-	TGTGCCAGCTCACCACGACTAGCGGGAAGCGAGCAGTACTTC	CASSPRLAGSEQYF
-	TRBJ2-7	TRBV14	15	-	TGTGCCAGCAGCTCCCGGGAAGTTTCCTACTACGAGCAGTACTTC	CASSSREVSYYEQYF
TRBD1	TRBJ1-3	TRBV4-2	16	-	TGTGCCAGCAGACTTCAACAGGGGGCTTATGGAAACACCATATATTTT	CASRLQQGAYGNTIYF
-	TRBJ1-3	TRBV28	14	-	TGTGCCAGCAGTGGGGGGGTGCGGGGAAACACCATATATTTT	CASSGGVRGNTIYF
TRBD1	TRBJ2-1	TRBV7-9	13	-	TGTGCCAGCAGCTTGTGGACAGGACGTGAGCAGTTCTTC	CASSLWTGREQFF
-	TRBJ2-7	TRBV30	14	-	TGTGCCTGGGGTAGGGGACTGTCCAATTACGAGCAGTACTTC	CAWGRGLSNYEQYF